Many counts were recorded for the clone carrying this T cell receptor beta chain. What it binds is unknown. These data originate in a study of blood T cells in healthy people across ages. Together with a sample-barcoded 5' primer, a J-beta primer mix was included in a second PCR lasting about 7 to 11 cycles. TCRdb fed the 5' RACE reads into MiXCR, producing one record per CDR3 protein. This table has fewer than 750,000 distinct CDR3 sequences, 52% appearing once. Findings and limits, study-wide: More naive CD4+ cells and higher diversity were found in long-lived than in aged donors.

The CDR3 extends over 15 amino acids. Germline-derived CDR1 and CDR2 are DFQATT and SNEGSKA (reference sequence). Germline trimming cut 0 bases from V and 0 bases from J; bases unmatched to any gene: 2. Sequencing was carried out using blood. This TCR was recovered from a woman aged 80 or over in good health. This chain links TRBV20-1 with TRBJ2-7; the match to TRBD2 covers 10 bases. The CDR3 bases are TGCAGTGCTAGAGATCCTAGCGGGAGCTCCTACGAGCAGTACTTC. Residues: CSARDPSGSSYEQYF.